The 4 T cell receptor beta chains given below trace back to one sample, sequenced in a study of T cell responses to AZD1222 COVID-19 vaccine. Profiling relied on immunoSEQ multiplex PCR, and the TCRdb table lists in-frame clones only, not all of them. The profile shows 80,000 or so clones, just over 90% of them singletons. The material sequenced was peripheral blood, taken 28 days after the second AZD1222 dose. These receptors originate from an adult who received the AZD1222 COVID-19 vaccine.

In this sample, this clone turned up a few times. The chain links TRBV3-1 (or the pseudogene TRBV3-2) to TRBJ2-5, with 15 bases identical to TRBD2. The CDR3 is 17 residues long. The V and J ends lost 4 bases and 1 base, in that order; junction bases with no gene match: 4. Germline lookup yields CDR1 LGHDT and CDR2 YNNKEL (reference sequence). The CDR3 protein is CASSPRTSGGGQETQYF. The CDR3 bases are TGTGCCAGCAGCCCGCGGACTAGCGGGGGGGGCCAAGAGACCCAGTACTTC.

The rearrangement joins TRBV7-2 to TRBJ1-3; D is unresolved. Germline V gene data show CDR1 as SGHTA and CDR2 as FQGNSA. V was shortened by 5 bases and J by 0 bases, with 11 bases between the two germline ends. The CDR3 has 15 residues. CDR3 in DNA: TGTGCCAGCAGCGCCCAGGAGACCTCTGGAAACACCATATATTTT. This sequence encodes CASSAQETSGNTIYF.

Here the CDR3 reads CAISEPTNTEAFF. In DNA form, the CDR3 reads TGTGCCATCAGTGAACCCACGAACACTGAAGCTTTCTTT. The chain employs TRBV10-3 and TRBJ1-1; D gene ambiguous. This CDR3 is 13 amino acids long. CDR1 and CDR2 from the germline V gene are ENHRY and SYGVKD. Between the trimmed V and J ends, which lost 3 bases and 1 base, there was a span of 6 bases.

The chain links TRBV6-6 to TRBJ1-5; D not resolved. V lost 4 bases to trimming and J lost 4 bases, with 11 bases between them. The CDR3 has 14 amino acids. Per germline, CDR1 MNHNY and CDR2 SVGAGI (reference sequence). The CDR3 DNA reads TGTGCCAGCAGTTTTAGGCAAGGGAATCAGCCCCAGCATTTT. This gives the protein CASSFRQGNQPQHF.